This T cell receptor beta chain was obtained from a study of regulatory T cells in long-lasting Graves disease. Construction of TCR beta libraries relied on iRepertoire HTBI primers and on Arm-PCR targeting CDR3 regions. From the multiplex PCR reads, TCRdb called clonotypes with MiXCR, one entry per CDR3 protein. Of 560,000 or so distinct CDR3 sequences listed, 15% to 20% were seen once; the top ten hold around 13%. Time point: newly diagnosed GD, antithyroid drugs for less than 3 months. RNA isolated from PBMCs was used to make the TCR library. CDR3 length: 16 residues. Unmatched junction bases numbered 9, after V lost 0 bases and J lost 7 bases. CDR1 is DFQATT and CDR2 is SNEGSKA in the germline V gene (reference sequence). Separately, the same data were catalogued under a study of T cells in Graves' hyperthyroidism and ophthalmopathy. That publication notes: The study used the HTBI primer set for a first-round RT-PCR of the TCR CDR3.

Sequences were derived from peripheral blood mononuclear cells (PBMCs), sampled at new diagnosis, from a patient treated with antithyroid drugs. This chain links TRBV20-1 with TRBJ2-1, with 10 bases fitting TRBD2. This TCR came from a man in his late teens or twenties with Graves disease. Here the CDR3 DNA reads TGCAGTGCTAGAGATCATCTAGCGGGAGCGTGGAATGAGCAGTTCTTC. It translates to CSARDHLAGAWNEQFF.